This TCR beta chain was obtained from a study of blood T cells in healthy people across ages. Whole-study findings and limits: Conclusively comparing naive with antigen-experienced cells was impossible with unsorted PBMCs. Across the age range, TCR beta diversity per million T cells fell in a roughly linear way. The long-lived group displayed more naive CD4+ cells, plus higher diversity, than the aged donors did.

Germline assignment: CDR1 MNHEY and CDR2 SVGEGT. Between the trimmed V and J ends, which lost 0 bases and 4 bases, there was a span of 6 bases. The CDR3 sequence is 13 residues long. A J-beta primer mix and a sample-barcoded 5' primer were used in a second PCR of roughly 6 to 12 cycles. From the 5' RACE reads, TCRdb called clonotypes with MiXCR, one entry per CDR3 protein. This sample has roughly 1.5 million distinct CDR3 sequences, with around 40% found just once. Regarding this clonotype: Its antigen is not known.

The sample was blood. The source of this sequence is a woman under 30 in good health. The rearrangement links TRBV6-2 or TRBV6-3 to TRBJ1-2, with D unclear. CDR3 in DNA: TGTGCCAGCAGTTACTCATTCTCCTATGGCTACACCTTC. Protein: CASSYSFSYGYTF.